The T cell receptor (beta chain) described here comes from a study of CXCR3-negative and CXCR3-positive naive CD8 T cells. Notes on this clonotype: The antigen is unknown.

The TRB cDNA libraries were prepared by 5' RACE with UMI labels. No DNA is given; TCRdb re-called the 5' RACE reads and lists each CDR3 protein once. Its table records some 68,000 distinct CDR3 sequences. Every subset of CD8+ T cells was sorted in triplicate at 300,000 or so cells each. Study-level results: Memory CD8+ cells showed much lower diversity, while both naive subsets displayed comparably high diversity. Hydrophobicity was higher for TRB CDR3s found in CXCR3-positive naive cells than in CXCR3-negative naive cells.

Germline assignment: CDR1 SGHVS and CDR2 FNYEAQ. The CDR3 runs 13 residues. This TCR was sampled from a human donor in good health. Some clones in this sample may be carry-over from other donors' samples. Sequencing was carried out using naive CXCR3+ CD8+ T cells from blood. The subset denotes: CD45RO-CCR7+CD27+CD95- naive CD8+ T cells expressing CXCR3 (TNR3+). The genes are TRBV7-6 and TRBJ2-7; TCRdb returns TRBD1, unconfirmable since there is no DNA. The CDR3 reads CASSQGTVYEQYF.